A selection of T cell receptor beta chains follows, all from one sample in a study of CD8+ T cells in alopecia areata. The protocol was immunoSEQ multiplex PCR, while the TCRdb copy is restricted to in-frame clones and leaves out a portion. The data hold around 100,000 clones, with about two thirds observed a single time. The sequences come from CD8+ T cells sorted from blood, collected between weeks 43 and 45, from a patient treated with tofacitinib. These TCRs come from a human donor with alopecia areata. Both conserved end residues are part of each CDR3. The order of the fields is clone size, CDR3 length, V gene, D gene, J gene, CDR3 DNA, CDR3 protein. D genes are given only for firm matches. The listing skips clone size in some rows; elsewhere it reads once, few, many or a size class.

clone_size: NA
cdr3_length: 15
v_call: TRBV13
d_call: TRBD1
j_call: TRBJ1-1
cdr3_nt: TGTGCCAGCAGACCCGGGACAGGGGTATCCGCTGAAGCTTTCTTT
cdr3_aa: CASRPGTGVSAEAFF

clone_size: NA
cdr3_length: 15
v_call: TRBV15
d_call: TRBD1
j_call: TRBJ1-6
cdr3_nt: TGTGCCACCAGCAGTGGGACAGGGGGCGAGTCACCCCTCCACTTT
cdr3_aa: CATSSGTGGESPLHF

clone_size: NA
cdr3_length: 16
v_call: TRBV2
d_call: NA
j_call: TRBJ1-1
cdr3_nt: TGTGCCAGCACCCAAGGCCGGGGATACATGAACACTGAAGCTTTCTTT
cdr3_aa: CASTQGRGYMNTEAFF

clone_size: NA
cdr3_length: 14
v_call: TRBV25-1
d_call: NA
j_call: TRBJ1-1
cdr3_nt: TGTGCCAGCAGTGAAAGGGCAGAAAACACTGAAGCTTTCTTT
cdr3_aa: CASSERAENTEAFF

clone_size: NA
cdr3_length: 15
v_call: TRBV9
d_call: NA
j_call: TRBJ2-3
cdr3_nt: TGTGCCAGCAGCGTAGGGGGGGCCCTCACAGATACGCAGTATTTT
cdr3_aa: CASSVGGALTDTQYF

clone_size: NA
cdr3_length: 13
v_call: TRBV4-3
d_call: NA
j_call: TRBJ2-5
cdr3_nt: TGCGCCAGCAGCCAAGATAGGCAAGAGACCCAGTACTTC
cdr3_aa: CASSQDRQETQYF

clone_size: NA
cdr3_length: 17
v_call: TRBV2
d_call: TRBD1
j_call: TRBJ2-7
cdr3_nt: TGTGCCAGCGCCAACAGTCGTCAAGGACAGGGGGAGTACGAGCAGTACTTC
cdr3_aa: CASANSRQGQGEYEQYF

clone_size: NA
cdr3_length: 11
v_call: TRBV11-2
d_call: NA
j_call: TRBJ2-7
cdr3_nt: TGTGCCAGCAGTTCCTCCTACGAGCAGTACTTC
cdr3_aa: CASSSSYEQYF

clone_size: NA
cdr3_length: 14
v_call: TRBV19
d_call: NA
j_call: TRBJ1-5
cdr3_nt: TGTGCCAGTAGTATAGGGTTGGCGAATCAGCCCCAGCATTTT
cdr3_aa: CASSIGLANQPQHF

clone_size: NA
cdr3_length: 15
v_call: TRBV5-1
d_call: TRBD1
j_call: TRBJ2-7
cdr3_nt: TGCGCCAGCAGCTACGGGACAGGGGGCCCCTACGAGCAGTACTTC
cdr3_aa: CASSYGTGGPYEQYF

clone_size: NA
cdr3_length: 11
v_call: TRBV30
d_call: NA
j_call: TRBJ2-3
cdr3_nt: TGTGCCTGGAGTGGGGATTATACGCAGTATTTT
cdr3_aa: CAWSGDYTQYF

clone_size: NA
cdr3_length: 16
v_call: TRBV6-5
d_call: NA
j_call: TRBJ2-7
cdr3_nt: TGTGCCAGCAGTTACTCAACAGGCGAGAGCTCCTACGAGCAGTACTTC
cdr3_aa: CASSYSTGESSYEQYF

clone_size: NA
cdr3_length: 16
v_call: TRBV4-3
d_call: NA
j_call: TRBJ1-1
cdr3_nt: TGCGCCAGCAGCCAAGATCAGGACAACCCGAACACTGAAGCTTTCTTT
cdr3_aa: CASSQDQDNPNTEAFF

clone_size: NA
cdr3_length: 12
v_call: TRBV7-9
d_call: NA
j_call: TRBJ2-3
cdr3_nt: TGTGCCAGCAGAAACGGTCGGGATACGCAGTATTTT
cdr3_aa: CASRNGRDTQYF

clone_size: NA
cdr3_length: 15
v_call: TRBV30
d_call: TRBD2
j_call: TRBJ2-1
cdr3_nt: TGTGCCTGGAGTGTTCAAGCGGGGGGCTTCGATGAGCAGTTCTTC
cdr3_aa: CAWSVQAGGFDEQFF

clone_size: NA
cdr3_length: 15
v_call: TRBV7-3
d_call: TRBD2
j_call: TRBJ2-1
cdr3_nt: TGTGCCAGCAGCTTAGGCGGGGGTTCTTACAATGAGCAGTTCTTC
cdr3_aa: CASSLGGGSYNEQFF

clone_size: NA
cdr3_length: 13
v_call: TRBV15
d_call: NA
j_call: TRBJ1-2
cdr3_nt: TGTGCCACCAGTTCTGCCAGCAACTATGGCTACACCTTC
cdr3_aa: CATSSASNYGYTF

clone_size: NA
cdr3_length: 13
v_call: TRBV29-1
d_call: NA
j_call: TRBJ2-5
cdr3_nt: TGCAGTGTGAAAAAACCAGGTCAAGAGACCCAGTACTTC
cdr3_aa: CSVKKPGQETQYF

clone_size: NA
cdr3_length: 15
v_call: TRBV19
d_call: TRBD2
j_call: TRBJ2-1
cdr3_nt: TGTGCCAGTAGTATCCAAGCGGGGGGGTTCAATGAGCAGTTCTTC
cdr3_aa: CASSIQAGGFNEQFF

clone_size: NA
cdr3_length: 15
v_call: TRBV7-8
d_call: TRBD1
j_call: TRBJ2-7
cdr3_nt: TGTGCCAGCAGCGCCACAGGGGCTCGGATCTACGAGCAGTACTTC
cdr3_aa: CASSATGARIYEQYF

clone_size: NA
cdr3_length: 15
v_call: TRBV30
d_call: NA
j_call: TRBJ1-1
cdr3_nt: TGTGCCTGGAGTCCGCTGCAGGGGTTAAAGACTGAAGCTTTCTTT
cdr3_aa: CAWSPLQGLKTEAFF

clone_size: few
cdr3_length: 12
v_call: TRBV29-1
d_call: NA
j_call: TRBJ2-5
cdr3_nt: TGCAGCGTTGTCGCAGGGAGGGAGACCCAGTACTTC
cdr3_aa: CSVVAGRETQYF

clone_size: NA
cdr3_length: 15
v_call: TRBV25-1
d_call: NA
j_call: TRBJ1-1
cdr3_nt: TGTGCCAGCAGTGAACCCGCCGGGGGCTTCACTGAAGCTTTCTTT
cdr3_aa: CASSEPAGGFTEAFF

clone_size: NA
cdr3_length: 13
v_call: TRBV19
d_call: NA
j_call: TRBJ2-3
cdr3_nt: TGTGCCAGTAGTAATCCAGCCCCCGATACGCAGTATTTT
cdr3_aa: CASSNPAPDTQYF

clone_size: NA
cdr3_length: 17
v_call: TRBV27
d_call: NA
j_call: TRBJ2-7
cdr3_nt: TGTGCCAGCAGTTTATCGAATATTCCCTCGAGCTCCTACGAGCAGTACTTC
cdr3_aa: CASSLSNIPSSSYEQYF

clone_size: few
cdr3_length: 21
v_call: TRBV23-1
d_call: NA
j_call: TRBJ1-2
cdr3_nt: TGCGCCAGCAGTCAATCGACGGGTTCACTCCGGGGGGAAAATTCAGTCTATGGCTACACCTTC
cdr3_aa: CASSQSTGSLRGENSVYGYTF

clone_size: few
cdr3_length: 15
v_call: TRBV6-1
d_call: TRBD1
j_call: TRBJ2-7
cdr3_nt: TGTGCCAGCAAACGAGGCGGACAGGGGGCGAACGAGCAGTACTTC
cdr3_aa: CASKRGGQGANEQYF

clone_size: NA
cdr3_length: 17
v_call: TRBV5-6
d_call: NA
j_call: TRBJ2-2
cdr3_nt: TGTGCCAGCAGCTTGGGGGGCGGCTCGCTGGTAGCCGGGGAGCTGTTTTTT
cdr3_aa: CASSLGGGSLVAGELFF

clone_size: NA
cdr3_length: 12
v_call: TRBV7-9
d_call: NA
j_call: TRBJ2-3
cdr3_nt: TGTGCCAGCACCAAAGTCACAGATACGCAGTATTTT
cdr3_aa: CASTKVTDTQYF

clone_size: NA
cdr3_length: 16
v_call: TRBV5-1
d_call: NA
j_call: TRBJ2-3
cdr3_nt: TGCGCCAGCAGCCTGGGCCCGAGACCGGCGGTCGATACGCAGTATTTT
cdr3_aa: CASSLGPRPAVDTQYF

clone_size: once
cdr3_length: 14
v_call: TRBV4-3
d_call: NA
j_call: TRBJ1-1
cdr3_nt: TGCGCCAGCAGCCCCGCTGGGGCCTCGTCGGAAGCTTTCTTT
cdr3_aa: CASSPAGASSEAFF

clone_size: NA
cdr3_length: 15
v_call: TRBV2
d_call: NA
j_call: TRBJ2-4
cdr3_nt: TGTGCCAGCGTCGGCCAGGCCTTAGCCAAAAACATTCAGTACTTC
cdr3_aa: CASVGQALAKNIQYF

clone_size: once
cdr3_length: 13
v_call: TRBV5-6
d_call: NA
j_call: TRBJ1-1
cdr3_nt: TGTGCCAGCAGCTTGGGGACGAGCACTGAAGCTTTCTTT
cdr3_aa: CASSLGTSTEAFF

clone_size: few
cdr3_length: 16
v_call: TRBV2
d_call: TRBD1
j_call: TRBJ1-1
cdr3_nt: TGTGCCAGCGGAGACTCCGGGACAGGGGAAAACACTGAAGCTTTCTTT
cdr3_aa: CASGDSGTGENTEAFF

clone_size: few
cdr3_length: 13
v_call: TRBV4-2
d_call: NA
j_call: TRBJ1-5
cdr3_nt: TGTGCCAGCGCGACTGATCTGGATCAGCCCCAGCATTTT
cdr3_aa: CASATDLDQPQHF

clone_size: once
cdr3_length: 13
v_call: TRBV19
d_call: NA
j_call: TRBJ2-7
cdr3_nt: TGTGCCAGTAGTCCAGGAGGAATAGGCGAGCAGTACTTC
cdr3_aa: CASSPGGIGEQYF

clone_size: NA
cdr3_length: 13
v_call: TRBV4-3
d_call: TRBD1
j_call: TRBJ1-1
cdr3_nt: TGCGCCAGCAGCCAGGACAGGGGCGGTGAAGCTTTCTTT
cdr3_aa: CASSQDRGGEAFF

clone_size: NA
cdr3_length: 13
v_call: TRBV27
d_call: NA
j_call: TRBJ2-2
cdr3_nt: TGTGCCAGCAGTTTAGCAGGGCCCGGGGAGCTGTTTTTT
cdr3_aa: CASSLAGPGELFF

clone_size: NA
cdr3_length: 14
v_call: TRBV29-1
d_call: NA
j_call: TRBJ1-1
cdr3_nt: TGCAGCGGTCTTGAGGGGGGACGAGGCACTGAAGCTTTCTTT
cdr3_aa: CSGLEGGRGTEAFF

clone_size: NA
cdr3_length: 12
v_call: TRBV27
d_call: NA
j_call: TRBJ2-7
cdr3_nt: TGTGCCAGCAGTTTTACCGGGGACGAGCAGTACTTC
cdr3_aa: CASSFTGDEQYF

clone_size: few
cdr3_length: 16
v_call: TRBV27
d_call: TRBD1
j_call: TRBJ2-2
cdr3_nt: TGTGCCAGCAGTTTTTTGGGACAGGGGAACACCGGGGAGCTGTTTTTT
cdr3_aa: CASSFLGQGNTGELFF

clone_size: few
cdr3_length: 15
v_call: TRBV2
d_call: TRBD2
j_call: TRBJ2-3
cdr3_nt: TGTGCCAGCAGTGTGGGACTAGCGGCCACAGATACGCAGTATTTT
cdr3_aa: CASSVGLAATDTQYF

clone_size: NA
cdr3_length: 14
v_call: TRBV19
d_call: NA
j_call: TRBJ1-1
cdr3_nt: TGTGCCAGTAGTATAGTTCAGGGTGGAACTGAAGCTTTCTTT
cdr3_aa: CASSIVQGGTEAFF

clone_size: NA
cdr3_length: 14
v_call: TRBV30
d_call: NA
j_call: TRBJ2-7
cdr3_nt: TGTGCCTGGAGTGTGTACGACTTGAACTACGAGCAGTACTTC
cdr3_aa: CAWSVYDLNYEQYF

clone_size: few
cdr3_length: 15
v_call: TRBV2
d_call: TRBD1
j_call: TRBJ2-3
cdr3_nt: TGTGCCAGCAGTCTCCGGGACAGGGGGACAGATACGCAGTATTTT
cdr3_aa: CASSLRDRGTDTQYF

clone_size: NA
cdr3_length: 11
v_call: TRBV7-2
d_call: NA
j_call: TRBJ2-1
cdr3_nt: TGTGCCAGCAGCTTAGTGGGTGAGCAGTTCTTC
cdr3_aa: CASSLVGEQFF

clone_size: NA
cdr3_length: 16
v_call: TRBV5-6
d_call: NA
j_call: TRBJ2-5
cdr3_nt: TGTGCCAGCGACAATCGCGGGGGCCGAAACCAAGAGACCCAGTACTTC
cdr3_aa: CASDNRGGRNQETQYF

clone_size: NA
cdr3_length: 15
v_call: TRBV13
d_call: NA
j_call: TRBJ1-1
cdr3_nt: TGTGCCAGCAGCTTAGCGGCAGGGTCGAACACTGAAGCTTTCTTT
cdr3_aa: CASSLAAGSNTEAFF

clone_size: NA
cdr3_length: 14
v_call: TRBV6-5
d_call: NA
j_call: TRBJ2-3
cdr3_nt: TGTGCCAGCAGTCTGGGGGGGCCTATGAATACGCAGTATTTT
cdr3_aa: CASSLGGPMNTQYF

clone_size: once
cdr3_length: 12
v_call: TRBV6-5
d_call: NA
j_call: TRBJ2-3
cdr3_nt: TGTGCCAGCACTTCCGGTGAAGATACGCAGTATTTT
cdr3_aa: CASTSGEDTQYF

clone_size: NA
cdr3_length: 11
v_call: TRBV19
d_call: NA
j_call: TRBJ1-1
cdr3_nt: TGTGCCAGTAGTCGAGGGAGTGAAGCTTTCTTT
cdr3_aa: CASSRGSEAFF

clone_size: NA
cdr3_length: 15
v_call: TRBV7-9
d_call: NA
j_call: TRBJ2-2
cdr3_nt: TGTGCCAGCAGCTCGGGCGACTGGAACACCGGGGAGCTGTTTTTT
cdr3_aa: CASSSGDWNTGELFF

clone_size: NA
cdr3_length: 16
v_call: TRBV4-3
d_call: NA
j_call: TRBJ2-7
cdr3_nt: TGCGCCAGCAGCCAAGAAAGGCAGGGGACTTTCTACGAGCAGTACTTC
cdr3_aa: CASSQERQGTFYEQYF

clone_size: NA
cdr3_length: 13
v_call: TRBV9
d_call: TRBD1
j_call: TRBJ2-1
cdr3_nt: TGTGCCAGCAGCGGACAGGGGAGTAATGAGCAGTTCTTC
cdr3_aa: CASSGQGSNEQFF

clone_size: few
cdr3_length: 15
v_call: TRBV7-8
d_call: NA
j_call: TRBJ2-3
cdr3_nt: TGTGCCAGCAGCTTATTTTCGGGGGGCACAGATACGCAGTATTTT
cdr3_aa: CASSLFSGGTDTQYF

clone_size: NA
cdr3_length: 13
v_call: TRBV5-1
d_call: TRBD2
j_call: TRBJ2-2
cdr3_nt: TGCGCCAGCAGCCCGGGACTATCGGGGGAGCTGTTTTTT
cdr3_aa: CASSPGLSGELFF

clone_size: NA
cdr3_length: 12
v_call: TRBV5-6
d_call: NA
j_call: TRBJ1-6
cdr3_nt: TGTGCCAGCAGCCCCTTGGGATCACCCCTCCACTTT
cdr3_aa: CASSPLGSPLHF

clone_size: NA
cdr3_length: 15
v_call: TRBV27
d_call: NA
j_call: TRBJ1-5
cdr3_nt: TGTGCCAGCAGTTCCGAGGGACCTAGCAATCAGCCCCAGCATTTT
cdr3_aa: CASSSEGPSNQPQHF

clone_size: NA
cdr3_length: 13
v_call: TRBV11-2
d_call: NA
j_call: TRBJ2-7
cdr3_nt: TGTGCCAGCAGCTTAGATACGGTGGACGAGCAGTACTTC
cdr3_aa: CASSLDTVDEQYF